Shown below are 17 T cell receptor beta chains from a single sample sequenced in a study of a mutant IDH1 vaccine in newly diagnosed glioma. Time point denoted: week 11, during vaccination. In every dose of vaccine, 300 ug of mutant IDH1 20-mer peptide was given alongside topical imiquimod. Their antigen targets remain unknown. Assay used: immunoSEQ multiplex PCR; TCRdb lists only in-frame clones, some missing. The table shows tens of thousands of clones, with 70% to 80% occurring only once. Specimen: PBMCs, collected from a glioma patient whose treatment included an IDH1 peptide vaccine. The receptors stem from a woman aged 18-35 years with glioma.

The chain couples TRBV7-2 to TRBJ2-2, with 10 bases lining up with TRBD1. V trimming: 5 bases; J trimming: 0 bases; junction bases outside the gene matches: 3. Germline V CDR1 and CDR2: SGHTA, FQGNSA. The CDR3 totals 16 residues. CDR3 sequence (DNA): TGTGCCAGCAGCCCTGGACAGGGGGCGAACACCGGGGAGCTGTTTTTT. Amino acid sequence: CASSPGQGANTGELFF.

The chain employs TRBV28 and TRBJ1-4, with 10 positions matching TRBD1. J gave up 9 bases and V 8 bases, and 9 bases lay outside the gene matches. From germline, CDR1 is MDHEN and CDR2 SYDVKM. CDR3 length equals 14 residues. The CDR3: CASRQGQGRKKLFF. The CDR3 nucleotides read TGTGCCAGCCGCCAGGGACAGGGGCGGAAAAAACTGTTTTTT.

This chain connects TRBV20-1 to TRBJ2-7, with D hard to call. The CDR3 loop spans 11 amino acids. Trimming took 6 bases from V and 5 from J, leaving 11 bases between them. Germline V CDR1 and CDR2: DFQATT, SNEGSKA (reference sequence). The CDR3 DNA reads as TGCAGTGCCAGAAGGTCGGACGAGCAGTACTTC. It yields the protein CSARRSDEQYF.

The chain uses TRBV28 and TRBJ1-5; perhaps TRBD1 as D (5 bases). The germline V gene has CDR1 MDHEN and CDR2 SYDVKM. The CDR3 consists of 14 residues. With 3 bases removed from V and 3 bases from J, the gap between germline ends came to 9 bases. CDR3 in amino acids: CASSLTEYNQPQHF. In DNA form, the CDR3 reads TGTGCCAGCAGTTTGACAGAATACAATCAGCCCCAGCATTTT.

This chain uses TRBV11-2 with TRBJ2-7; TRBD2 agrees at 9 bases. The CDR3 spans 18 residues. Trimming cost V 1 base and J 5 bases; bases outside gene matches: 15. From germline, CDR1 is SGHAT and CDR2 FQNNGV. CDR3 nucleotide sequence: TGTGCCAGCAGCTTAGTTTATATGAGTCTAGCGGGAACCAACGAGCAGTACTTC. Protein sequence: CASSLVYMSLAGTNEQYF.

The rearrangement uses TRBV5-6 and TRBJ1-1; unclear D gene. The germline gives CDR1 SGHDT, CDR2 YYEEEE. The CDR3 runs 13 residues. V lost 2 bases to trimming and J lost 3 bases, with 8 bases between them. Written as DNA, the CDR3 is TGTGCCAGCAGCTTCTCTGGGTACACTGAAGCTTTCTTT. Translating gives CASSFSGYTEAFF.

The chain is built from TRBV5-4 and TRBJ2-1; D possibly corresponds to TRBD2 (7 bases). The CDR3 spans 16 residues. Germline CDR1 and CDR2: SGHNT and YYREEE (reference sequence). V was shortened by 0 bases and J by 6 bases, with 16 bases between the two germline ends. In nucleotides, the CDR3 is TGTGCCAGCAGCTTGGCGGCTAGCGGAGGGGGCAATGAGCAGTTCTTC. It encodes CASSLAASGGGNEQFF.

The chain employs TRBV15 and TRBJ1-5; TRBD1 matches at 7 bases. This CDR3 has 13 amino acids. Germline lookup yields CDR1 LNHNV and CDR2 YYDKDF (reference sequence). V dropped 4 bases and J dropped 5; count of bases not matched to a gene: 2. CDR3: CATSIGQDQPQHF. The CDR3 bases are TGTGCCACCAGCATAGGACAGGATCAGCCCCAGCATTTT.

V is TRBV5-8 and J is TRBJ2-1; tentative D call: TRBD2 (5 bases). Germline CDR1 is SGHTS and CDR2 is YDEGEE. Trimming removed 1 base at V and 5 bases at J, with 13 bases between. The CDR3 spans 15 residues. In DNA form, the CDR3 reads TGTGCCAGCAGCTTGATCGGACTGAAAGACAATGAGCAGTTCTTC. Amino acid sequence: CASSLIGLKDNEQFF.

This clone was seen only once. The chain combines TRBV19 with TRBJ2-2, with 9 bases identical to TRBD1. The CDR3 covers 17 residues. Germline CDR1 LNHDA, CDR2 SQIVND (reference sequence). V shed 0 bases, J shed 4 bases, and the junction held 6 bases outside the gene matches. CDR3 residues: CASSIETGGVSTGELFF. The CDR3, as DNA: TGTGCCAGTAGTATAGAAACAGGGGGCGTGAGCACCGGGGAGCTGTTTTTT.

The rearrangement uses TRBV6-1 and TRBJ2-7; 7 bases are a match to TRBD1. Germline values: CDR1 MNHNS, CDR2 SASEGT. Trimming at V came to 8 bases and at J to 2 bases, leaving 12 bases not matched to a gene. The CDR3 is made up of 15 amino acids. The CDR3 spells CASFTDRVRAYEQYF. CDR3 nucleotides: TGTGCCAGCTTTACCGACAGGGTCCGTGCCTACGAGCAGTACTTC.

This clone has just a few counts. The V and J genes are TRBV5-1 and TRBJ2-2; TRBD1 matches 7 bases. CDR1 SGHRS and CDR2 YFSETQ come from the germline V gene. The CDR3 is 15 amino acids. The trim removed 0 bases at V and 2 bases at J, leaving 1 base unmatched. CDR3 DNA: TGCGCCAGCAGCTTGGACAGGGGCAACACCGGGGAGCTGTTTTTT. It is translated as CASSLDRGNTGELFF. The whole variable domain, filled in from reference TRBV5-1 and TRBJ2-2, reads KAGVTQTPRYLIKTRGQQVTLSCSPISGHRSVSWYQQTPGQGLQFLFEYFSETQRNKGNFPGRFSGRQFSNSRSEMNVSTLELGDSALYLCASSLDRGNTGELFFGEGSRLTVL.

The chain recombines TRBV6-1 with TRBJ1-5, with TRBD1 matching 8 bases. The CDR3 has 15 amino acids. J gave up 2 bases and V 6 bases, and 6 bases lay outside the gene matches. CDR1 is MNHNS and CDR2 is SASEGT in the germline V gene. CDR3 sequence reads: CASRALQGGNQPQHF. CDR3 nucleotide sequence: TGTGCCAGCAGGGCCTTACAGGGGGGCAATCAGCCCCAGCATTTT.

The chain uses TRBV2 and TRBJ2-2; a weak D match, TRBD1 (5 bases). Germline CDR1 reads SNHLY; CDR2 reads FYNNEI. V dropped 8 bases and J dropped 3 bases, with 13 bases sitting between them. The CDR3 sequence is 14 residues long. CDR3 loop: CASSQQTDTGELFF. The CDR3, as DNA: TGTGCCAGCTCACAACAGACAGACACCGGGGAGCTGTTTTTT.

This clone was seen a handful of times. This chain connects TRBV18 to TRBJ1-2; no reliable D call. Germline CDR1 KGHSH, CDR2 LQKENI. The CDR3 length is 13 residues. V was clipped by 5 bases and J by 3 bases, with 10 bases between them. CDR3 DNA: TGTGCCAGCTCATATGGGGTGGACTATGGCTACACCTTC. This translates into CASSYGVDYGYTF.

V and J are TRBV6-5 and TRBJ2-2; tentative D call: TRBD2 (5 bases). The CDR3 loop spans 16 amino acids. The V and J ends lost 2 bases and 0 bases respectively, with 10 bases between them. Germline CDR1 reads MNHEY; CDR2 reads SVGAGI. This CDR3 is CASSYAGLANTGELFF. Here the CDR3 DNA reads TGTGCCAGCAGTTACGCGGGTCTCGCGAACACCGGGGAGCTGTTTTTT.

This sequence joins TRBV18 and TRBJ2-1; 14 bases are shared with TRBD2. V shed 6 bases and J 1 base; nucleotides not matched to a gene: 20. Germline assignment: CDR1 KGHSH and CDR2 LQKENI. This CDR3 contains 22 residues. CDR3 sequence: CASSLTVMTSGRAGESYNEQFF. The CDR3 nucleotides read TGTGCCAGCTCCCTTACTGTAATGACTAGCGGGAGGGCCGGAGAGTCCTACAATGAGCAGTTCTTC.